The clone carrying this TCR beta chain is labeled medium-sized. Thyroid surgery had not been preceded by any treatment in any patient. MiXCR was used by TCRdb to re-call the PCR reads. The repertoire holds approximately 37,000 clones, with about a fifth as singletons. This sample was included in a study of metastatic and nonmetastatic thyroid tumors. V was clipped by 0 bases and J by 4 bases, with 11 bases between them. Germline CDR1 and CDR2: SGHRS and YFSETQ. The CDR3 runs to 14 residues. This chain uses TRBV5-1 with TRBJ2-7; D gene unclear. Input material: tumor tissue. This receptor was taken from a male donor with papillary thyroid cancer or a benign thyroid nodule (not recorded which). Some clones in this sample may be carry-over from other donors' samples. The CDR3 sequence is CASSLGLPLYEQYF. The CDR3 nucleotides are TGCGCCAGCAGCTTGGGTCTTCCCCTGTACGAGCAGTACTTC.